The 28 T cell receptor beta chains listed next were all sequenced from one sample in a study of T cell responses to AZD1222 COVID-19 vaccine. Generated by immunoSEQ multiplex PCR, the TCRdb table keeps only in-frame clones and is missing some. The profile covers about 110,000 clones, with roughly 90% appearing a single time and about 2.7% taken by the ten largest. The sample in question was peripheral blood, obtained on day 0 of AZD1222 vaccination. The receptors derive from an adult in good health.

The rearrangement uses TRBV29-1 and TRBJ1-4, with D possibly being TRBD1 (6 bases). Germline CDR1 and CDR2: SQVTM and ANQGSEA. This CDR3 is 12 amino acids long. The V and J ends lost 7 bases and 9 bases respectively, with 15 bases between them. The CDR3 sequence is CSATMGGQKLFF. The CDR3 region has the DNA TGCAGCGCGACCATGGGGGGGCAAAAACTGTTTTTT.

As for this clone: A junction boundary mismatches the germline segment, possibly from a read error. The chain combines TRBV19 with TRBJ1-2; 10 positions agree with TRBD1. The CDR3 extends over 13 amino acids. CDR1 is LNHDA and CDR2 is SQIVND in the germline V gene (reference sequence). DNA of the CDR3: TGTGCCAGTAGTATCCGAGGGACAGGGGCCCTACACTTC. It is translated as CASSIRGTGALHF.

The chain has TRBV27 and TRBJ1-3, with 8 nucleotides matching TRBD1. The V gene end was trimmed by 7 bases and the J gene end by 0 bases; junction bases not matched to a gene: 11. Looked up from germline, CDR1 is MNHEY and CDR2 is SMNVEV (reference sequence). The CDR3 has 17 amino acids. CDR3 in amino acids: CASITQTGGISGNTIYF. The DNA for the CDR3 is TGTGCCAGCATCACCCAAACAGGGGGGATCTCTGGAAACACCATATATTTT.

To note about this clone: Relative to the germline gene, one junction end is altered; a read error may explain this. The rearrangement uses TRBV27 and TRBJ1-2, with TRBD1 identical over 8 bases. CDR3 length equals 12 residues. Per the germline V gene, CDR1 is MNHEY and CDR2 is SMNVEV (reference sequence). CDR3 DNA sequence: TGTGCCAGCAGTTTCCACAGGGGGGCGGTATTATTC. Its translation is CASSFHRGAVLF.

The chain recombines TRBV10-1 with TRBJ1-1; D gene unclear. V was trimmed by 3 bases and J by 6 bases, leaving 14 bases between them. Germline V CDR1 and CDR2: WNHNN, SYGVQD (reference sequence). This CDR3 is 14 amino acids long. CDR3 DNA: TGCGCCAGCAGTGATTGGGGTTATAATTCTGAAGCTTTCTTT. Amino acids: CASSDWGYNSEAFF.

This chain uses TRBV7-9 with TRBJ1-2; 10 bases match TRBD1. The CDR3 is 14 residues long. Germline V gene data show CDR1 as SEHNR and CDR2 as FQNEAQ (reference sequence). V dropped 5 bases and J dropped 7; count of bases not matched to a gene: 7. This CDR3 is CASSLRQGAIGYTF. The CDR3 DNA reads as TGTGCCAGCAGCCTTCGACAGGGGGCGATTGGCTACACCTTC.

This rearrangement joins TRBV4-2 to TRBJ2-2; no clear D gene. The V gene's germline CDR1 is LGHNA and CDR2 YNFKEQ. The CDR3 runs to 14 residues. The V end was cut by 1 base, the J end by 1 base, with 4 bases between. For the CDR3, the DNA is TGTGCCAGCAGCCAAGCGGGGAACACCGGGGAGCTGTTTTTT. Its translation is CASSQAGNTGELFF.

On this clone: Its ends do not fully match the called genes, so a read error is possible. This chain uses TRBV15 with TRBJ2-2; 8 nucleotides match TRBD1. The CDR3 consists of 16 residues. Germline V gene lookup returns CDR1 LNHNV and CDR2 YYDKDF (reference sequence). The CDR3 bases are TGTGCCACCAGCAGTCGACAGGGGCCGAAAACCGGGGAGCTGTTTTTT. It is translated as CATSSRQGPKTGELFF.

In nucleotides, the CDR3 is TGTGCCAGCAGCGTACAGGGTTACGAGCAGTACTTC. Its protein product is CASSVQGYEQYF. The V and J genes are TRBV5-8 and TRBJ2-7, with a possible D match to TRBD1 (6 bases). From germline, CDR1 is SGHTS and CDR2 YDEGEE. This CDR3 has 12 residues. The V and J ends lost 4 bases and 4 bases respectively, with 9 bases between them.

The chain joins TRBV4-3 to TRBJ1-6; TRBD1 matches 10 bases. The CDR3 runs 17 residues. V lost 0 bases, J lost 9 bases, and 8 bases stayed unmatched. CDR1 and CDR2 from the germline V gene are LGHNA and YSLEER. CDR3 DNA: TGCGCCAGCAGCCAAGATCCGAAAGGGACAGGGGCTTCACCCCTCCACTTT. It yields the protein CASSQDPKGTGASPLHF.

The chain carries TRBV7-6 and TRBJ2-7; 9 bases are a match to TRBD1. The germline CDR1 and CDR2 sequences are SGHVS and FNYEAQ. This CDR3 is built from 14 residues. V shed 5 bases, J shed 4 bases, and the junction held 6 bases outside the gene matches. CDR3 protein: CASSPQGQGYEQYF. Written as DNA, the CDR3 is TGTGCCAGCAGCCCGCAGGGACAGGGTTACGAGCAGTACTTC.

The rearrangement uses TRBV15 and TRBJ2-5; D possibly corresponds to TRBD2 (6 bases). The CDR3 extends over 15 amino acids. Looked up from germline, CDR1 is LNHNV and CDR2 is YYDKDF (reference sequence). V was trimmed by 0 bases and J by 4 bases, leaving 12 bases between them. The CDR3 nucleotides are TGTGCCACCAGCAGAGATCGGGGGTCGGCAGAGACCCAGTACTTC. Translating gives CATSRDRGSAETQYF.

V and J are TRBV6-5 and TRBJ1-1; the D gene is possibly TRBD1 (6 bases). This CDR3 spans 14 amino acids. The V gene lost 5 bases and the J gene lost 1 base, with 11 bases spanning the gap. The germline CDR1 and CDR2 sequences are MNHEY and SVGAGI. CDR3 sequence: CASSTGQTNTEAFF. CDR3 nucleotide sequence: TGTGCCAGCAGTACAGGACAGACGAACACTGAAGCTTTCTTT.

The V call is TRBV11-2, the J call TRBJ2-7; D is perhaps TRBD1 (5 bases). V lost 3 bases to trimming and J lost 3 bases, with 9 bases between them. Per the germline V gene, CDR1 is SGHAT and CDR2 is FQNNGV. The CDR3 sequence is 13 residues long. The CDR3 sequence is CASSFGQVYEQYF. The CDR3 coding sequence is TGTGCCAGCAGCTTTGGACAAGTCTACGAGCAGTACTTC.

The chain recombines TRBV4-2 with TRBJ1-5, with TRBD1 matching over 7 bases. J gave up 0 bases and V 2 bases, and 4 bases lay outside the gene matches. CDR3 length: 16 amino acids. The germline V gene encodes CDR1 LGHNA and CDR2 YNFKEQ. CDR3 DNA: TGTGCCAGCAGCCAAACAGGGGATTATAGCAATCAGCCCCAGCATTTT. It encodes CASSQTGDYSNQPQHF.

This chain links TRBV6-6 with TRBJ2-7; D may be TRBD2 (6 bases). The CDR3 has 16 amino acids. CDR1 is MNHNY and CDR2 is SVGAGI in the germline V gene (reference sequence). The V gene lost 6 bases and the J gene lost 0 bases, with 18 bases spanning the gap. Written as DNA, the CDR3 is TGTGCCAGCAGCCCGGGGAGGATATTTAGCTCCTACGAGCAGTACTTC. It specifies CASSPGRIFSSYEQYF.

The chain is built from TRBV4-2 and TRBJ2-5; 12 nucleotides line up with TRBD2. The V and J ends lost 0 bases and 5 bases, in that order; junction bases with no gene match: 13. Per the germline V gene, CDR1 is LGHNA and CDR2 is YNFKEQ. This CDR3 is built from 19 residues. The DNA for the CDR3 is TGTGCCAGCAGCCAAGAGGGGCCCGGACTAGCGGGGTTCGTGGAGACCCAGTACTTC. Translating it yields CASSQEGPGLAGFVETQYF.

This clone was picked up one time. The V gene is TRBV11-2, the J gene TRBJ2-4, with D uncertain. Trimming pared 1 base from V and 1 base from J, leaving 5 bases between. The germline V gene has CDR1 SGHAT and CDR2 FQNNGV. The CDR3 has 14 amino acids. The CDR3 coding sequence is TGTGCCAGCAGCTTAGGTCCGGCCAAAAACATTCAGTACTTC. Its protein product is CASSLGPAKNIQYF. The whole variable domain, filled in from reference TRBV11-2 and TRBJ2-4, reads EAGVAQSPRYKIIEKRQSVAFWCNPISGHATLYWYQQILGQGPKLLIQFQNNGVVDDSQLPKDRFSAERLKGVDSTLKIQPAKLEDSAVYLCASSLGPAKNIQYFGAGTRLSVL.

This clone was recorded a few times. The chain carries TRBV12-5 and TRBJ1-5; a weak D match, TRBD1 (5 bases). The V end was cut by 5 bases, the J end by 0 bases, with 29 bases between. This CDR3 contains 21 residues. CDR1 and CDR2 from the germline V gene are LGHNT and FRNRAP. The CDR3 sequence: CASGPRTYVGNVKYSNQPQHF. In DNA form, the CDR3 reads TGTGCTAGTGGTCCCAGGACATATGTGGGAAACGTGAAATATAGCAATCAGCCCCAGCATTTT.

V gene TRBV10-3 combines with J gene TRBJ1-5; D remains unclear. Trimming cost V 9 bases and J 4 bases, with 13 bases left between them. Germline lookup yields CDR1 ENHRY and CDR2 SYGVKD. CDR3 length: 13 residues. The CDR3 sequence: CAIRGGLNQPQHF. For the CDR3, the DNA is TGTGCCATTCGGGGTGGTCTAAATCAGCCCCAGCATTTT.

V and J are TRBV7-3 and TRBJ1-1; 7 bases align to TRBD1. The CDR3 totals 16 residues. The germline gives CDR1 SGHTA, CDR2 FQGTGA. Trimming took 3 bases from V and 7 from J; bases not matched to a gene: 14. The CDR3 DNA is TGTGCCAGCAGCTTGGAGACAGGGATTTTTCGAGGTGAAGCTTTCTTT. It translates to CASSLETGIFRGEAFF.

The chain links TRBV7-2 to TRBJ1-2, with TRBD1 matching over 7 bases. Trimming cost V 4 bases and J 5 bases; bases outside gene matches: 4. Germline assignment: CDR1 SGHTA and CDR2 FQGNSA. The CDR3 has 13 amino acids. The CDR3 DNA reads TGTGCCAGCAGCTCGGGACAGACATATGGCTACACCTTC. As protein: CASSSGQTYGYTF.

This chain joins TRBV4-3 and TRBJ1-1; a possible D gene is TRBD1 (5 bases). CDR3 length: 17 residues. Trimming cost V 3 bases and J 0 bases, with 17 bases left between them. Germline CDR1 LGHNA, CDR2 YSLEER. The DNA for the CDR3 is TGCGCCAGCAGCCAGGTTGTCCCCGGGACGGTGAACACTGAAGCTTTCTTT. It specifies CASSQVVPGTVNTEAFF.

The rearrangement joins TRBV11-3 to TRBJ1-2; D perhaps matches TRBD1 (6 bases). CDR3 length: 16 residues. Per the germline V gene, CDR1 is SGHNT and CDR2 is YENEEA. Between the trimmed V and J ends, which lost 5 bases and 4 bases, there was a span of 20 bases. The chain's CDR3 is CASSPLLGQSGYGYTF. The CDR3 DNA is TGTGCCAGCAGCCCTCTTCTGGGACAATCGGGCTATGGCTACACCTTC.

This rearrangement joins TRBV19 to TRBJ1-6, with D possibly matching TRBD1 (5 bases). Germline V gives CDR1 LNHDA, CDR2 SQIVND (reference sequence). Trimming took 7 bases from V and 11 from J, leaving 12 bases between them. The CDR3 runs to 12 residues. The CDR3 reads CASTKGSTPLHF. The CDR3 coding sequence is TGTGCCAGTACCAAGGGGAGTACACCCCTCCACTTT.

The CDR3 DNA reads as TGCAGTGCTGATGGCTACACCTTC. Amino acids: CSADGYTF. The chain joins TRBV20-1 to TRBJ1-2; no reliable D call. This CDR3 contains 8 residues. CDR1 is DFQATT, CDR2 SNEGSKA, per germline (reference sequence). V lost 5 bases and J lost 6, with 1 base in between.

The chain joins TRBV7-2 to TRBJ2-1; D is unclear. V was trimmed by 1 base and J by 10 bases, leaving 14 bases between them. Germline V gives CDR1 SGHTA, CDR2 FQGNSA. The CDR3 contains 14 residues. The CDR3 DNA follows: TGTGCCAGCAGCTTAGGGGCCGCCCGGGTCGAGCAGTTCTTC. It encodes CASSLGAARVEQFF. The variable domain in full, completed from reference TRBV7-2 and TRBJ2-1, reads GAGVSQSPSNKVTEKGKDVELRCDPISGHTALYWYRQSLGQGLEFLIYFQGNSAPDKSGLPSDRFSAERTGGSVSTLTIQRTQQEDSAVYLCASSLGAARVEQFFGPGTRLTVL.

Here the CDR3 reads CASSENPSGIIDTQYF. CDR3 nucleotide sequence: TGCGCCAGCAGTGAGAACCCTTCCGGGATAATTGATACGCAGTATTTT. J is TRBJ2-3 and V is TRBV10-2, with D possibly being TRBD2 (5 bases). V lost 2 bases to trimming and J lost 6 bases, with 18 bases between them. The CDR3 has 16 amino acids. Germline CDR1 is WSHSY and CDR2 is SAAADI.